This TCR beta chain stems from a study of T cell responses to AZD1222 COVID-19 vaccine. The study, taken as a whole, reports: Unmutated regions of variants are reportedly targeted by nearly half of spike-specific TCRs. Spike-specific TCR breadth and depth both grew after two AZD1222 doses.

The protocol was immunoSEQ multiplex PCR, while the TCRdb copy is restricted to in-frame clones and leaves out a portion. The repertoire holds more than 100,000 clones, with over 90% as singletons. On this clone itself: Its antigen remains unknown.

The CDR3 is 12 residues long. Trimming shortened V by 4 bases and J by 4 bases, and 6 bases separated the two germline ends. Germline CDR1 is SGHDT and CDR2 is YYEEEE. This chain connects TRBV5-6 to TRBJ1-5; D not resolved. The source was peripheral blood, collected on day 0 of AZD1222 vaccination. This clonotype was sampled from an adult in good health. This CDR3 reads CASSAFNQPQHF. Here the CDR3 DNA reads TGTGCCAGCAGCGCGTTTAATCAGCCCCAGCATTTT.